These T cell receptor beta chains were read from a single sample in a study of T cell responses to AZD1222 COVID-19 vaccine. Libraries were prepared by immunoSEQ multiplex PCR; TCRdb keeps only in-frame clonotypes and omits some of them. The sample yields 150,000 to 200,000 clones, roughly 90% seen once. This specimen consisted of peripheral blood, obtained 28 days after the second AZD1222 dose. Receptors were obtained from an adult who received the AZD1222 COVID-19 vaccine. CDR3s include the opening cysteine and the closing phenylalanine or tryptophan. A D gene is named only where the DNA matches it firmly. Some rows have no size entry. The others give once, few or many, or a class for an expanded clone.

CDR3nt	CDR3aa	v_gene	j_gene	abundance	d_gene
TGCAGCGCCTCCGGGACAGGGGGTTCCTACGAGCAGTACTTC	CSASGTGGSYEQYF	TRBV29-1	TRBJ2-7	.	TRBD1
TGTGCCAGCTCTTCTAACCGGGAGACCCAGTACTTC	CASSSNRETQYF	TRBV18	TRBJ2-5	.	.
TGTGCCAGCAGACGGACAGACACTAGCAATCAGCCCCAGCATTTT	CASRRTDTSNQPQHF	TRBV2	TRBJ1-5	.	.
TGTGCCAGCAGCCGCACAACAGGGTACCTTTACGAGCAGTACTTC	CASSRTTGYLYEQYF	TRBV7-2	TRBJ2-7	.	.
TGCAGTGCTAGTGGCCGGGCCGGATGGAACACTGAAGCTTTCTTT	CSASGRAGWNTEAFF	TRBV20-1	TRBJ1-1	.	.
TGTGCCAGCGTCCCGGGAAACAGTCCGAACACTGAAGCTTTCTTT	CASVPGNSPNTEAFF	TRBV7-9	TRBJ1-1	.	.
TGCGCCAGCAGCCAAGACCCCCGGGCGAACACTGAAGCTTTCTTT	CASSQDPRANTEAFF	TRBV4-3	TRBJ1-1	.	.
TGCGCCAGCAGCCAAGAAGCGACAGGGGCTCAGCCCCAGCATTTT	CASSQEATGAQPQHF	TRBV4-3	TRBJ1-5	.	TRBD1
TGTGCCAGCAGCTTAGATCCGAAAGGGAGAGGAAACACCATATATTTT	CASSLDPKGRGNTIYF	TRBV11-2	TRBJ1-3	.	.
TGTGCCAGCAGCTTAGTTCGCGCCACCGGGGAGCTGTTTTTT	CASSLVRATGELFF	TRBV7-6	TRBJ2-2	.	.
TGTGCCACCAGTGACGCCACAGGGAACAATGAGCAGTTCTTC	CATSDATGNNEQFF	TRBV24-1	TRBJ2-1	.	.
TGTGCCAGCTCACCAGAGGGCCCGGGCTCCGGGGAGCTGTTTTTT	CASSPEGPGSGELFF	TRBV18	TRBJ2-2	.	.
TGTGCCAGCTCATCGTTGGAGGTGGTGTCCAATGAGCAGTTCTTC	CASSSLEVVSNEQFF	TRBV18	TRBJ2-1	.	.
TGTGCCAGCAGCATACACAGCTATCCCACCGGGGAGCTGTTTTTT	CASSIHSYPTGELFF	TRBV11-2	TRBJ2-2	few	.
TGTGCCAGAAGCTTACCGGGGGATTCCTACGAGCAGTACTTC	CARSLPGDSYEQYF	TRBV5-3	TRBJ2-7	once	.
TGTGCCAGCAGCCCCAGAGGACAGCCCGTGCGCTCTGGGGCCAACGTCCTGACTTTC	CASSPRGQPVRSGANVLTF	TRBV7-3	TRBJ2-6	.	.
TGTGCCAGCAGCTTTCCACGAGGACATCCGAGCTCCTACAATGAGCAGTTCTTC	CASSFPRGHPSSYNEQFF	TRBV7-2	TRBJ2-1	.	.
TGCAGCGTAAAAGATTTGGGGAGCTCCTACGAGCAGTACTTC	CSVKDLGSSYEQYF	TRBV29-1	TRBJ2-7	.	.
TGTGCCAGCAGTTCCCTGACTAGCGGGGGACCAACCTACAATGAGCAGTTCTTC	CASSSLTSGGPTYNEQFF	TRBV27	TRBJ2-1	large	TRBD2
TGTGCCAGCAGCTTGGCGAGTATCTCCTCCCCCACAGATACGCAGTATTTT	CASSLASISSPTDTQYF	TRBV5-8	TRBJ2-3	.	.
TGTGCCAGCAGTTACGGCAGGTTGAACACTGAAGCTTTCTTT	CASSYGRLNTEAFF	TRBV6-5	TRBJ1-1	.	.
TGCGCCAGGGGAAAATCGGGACAGTACTACGAGCAGTACTTC	CARGKSGQYYEQYF	TRBV10-2	TRBJ2-7	.	TRBD1
TGCGCCAGCAGCCAAGTAGCAGGGAGCAATCAGCCCCAGCATTTT	CASSQVAGSNQPQHF	TRBV4-1	TRBJ1-5	.	.
TGTGCCAGCAGTGAAAACAGGGGGGGATATGGCTACACCTTC	CASSENRGGYGYTF	TRBV2	TRBJ1-2	.	TRBD1
TGTGCCAGCAGGACGGGGGAACTAGCCAAAAACATTCAGTACTTC	CASRTGELAKNIQYF	TRBV2	TRBJ2-4	.	.
TGTGCCAGCAGATACGGGCGAGATGGCTACACCTTC	CASRYGRDGYTF	TRBV6-5	TRBJ1-2	.	.
TGTGCCAGCAGTGACGTAGACAGGGGCGAGCAGTACTTC	CASSDVDRGEQYF	TRBV6-1	TRBJ2-7	.	TRBD1
TGTGCCAGCAGCCCGGGGGGGCGGACAGATACGCAGTATTTT	CASSPGGRTDTQYF	TRBV6-2/TRBV6-3	TRBJ2-3	.	TRBD2
TGTGCCAGCAGTCTAAGTAGGGTCACAGATACGCAGTATTTT	CASSLSRVTDTQYF	TRBV27	TRBJ2-3	.	.
TGTGCCAGCAGCTCCGGATCGACCGGGGAGCTGTTTTTT	CASSSGSTGELFF	TRBV3-1/TRBV3-2	TRBJ2-2	.	.
TGTGCCAGCAGTTTAGTAGGGGCCTTAACCTACGAGCAGTACTTC	CASSLVGALTYEQYF	TRBV27	TRBJ2-7	.	.
TGTGCCAGCAGCGGGGGAATACCAATAAATTCACCCCTCCACTTT	CASSGGIPINSPLHF	TRBV9	TRBJ1-6	.	.
TGTGCCAGCAGCTCCTCGCACTACGGCGAGCAGTACTTC	CASSSSHYGEQYF	TRBV7-9	TRBJ2-7	.	.
TGCGCCAGCAGCTTGGCGACAGGGGTGAACACTGAAGCTTTCTTT	CASSLATGVNTEAFF	TRBV5-1	TRBJ1-1	.	TRBD1
TGCGCCAGCAGCTTGGGGGTCCCGGGCCTCGGGCAGTACTTC	CASSLGVPGLGQYF	TRBV5-1	TRBJ2-7	.	.
TGTGCCACCAGTGATTCCCTCGGGAGGGCGGCCACAGATACGCAGTATTTT	CATSDSLGRAATDTQYF	TRBV24-1	TRBJ2-3	.	TRBD2
TGTGCCAGCAGCCTTACCCTGGACAGGTACGAGCAGTACTTC	CASSLTLDRYEQYF	TRBV7-9	TRBJ2-7	.	TRBD1
TGTGCCAGCAGGCCGGGACGGCACTCTGGAAACACCATATATTTT	CASRPGRHSGNTIYF	TRBV6-5	TRBJ1-3	.	.
TGCGCCAGCAGCTTGGCCGGGGATAGCGGGAGTCGGAAGACCCAGTACTTC	CASSLAGDSGSRKTQYF	TRBV5-1	TRBJ2-5	.	TRBD2
TGTGCCAGCTCACCACAGGGGGGCAAGCTCTATGGCTACACCTTC	CASSPQGGKLYGYTF	TRBV18	TRBJ1-2	once	.
TGTGCCAGTAGTATACTACCGGGACAGGGGATGAACACTGAAGCTTTCTTT	CASSILPGQGMNTEAFF	TRBV19	TRBJ1-1	.	TRBD1
TGCGCCAGCAGCTTCACAGGGACCAGCTATGGCTACACCTTC	CASSFTGTSYGYTF	TRBV5-1	TRBJ1-2	once	.
TGTGCCAGCAGTGAGTTGGGGGCCTCCTATAATTCACCCCTCCACTTT	CASSELGASYNSPLHF	TRBV6-1	TRBJ1-6	.	.
TGTGCCAGCAGCATCCTAGGGGGACGGCAGGGATTAACGCAAGAGACCCAGTACTTC	CASSILGGRQGLTQETQYF	TRBV7-8	TRBJ2-5	.	.
TGTGCCAGCAGCGGGGACAGGGACTATGGCTACACCTTC	CASSGDRDYGYTF	TRBV3-1/TRBV3-2	TRBJ1-2	.	TRBD1
TGCAGCGTTGATCCGGGACAGGTGAGAGCTGAAGCTTTCTTT	CSVDPGQVRAEAFF	TRBV29-1	TRBJ1-1	.	TRBD1
TGTGCCAGTAGATCGGGGGTGAACACCGGGGAGCTGTTTTTT	CASRSGVNTGELFF	TRBV19	TRBJ2-2	.	.